This T cell receptor beta chain was identified during a study of regulatory T cells in long-lasting Graves disease (dated by TCRdb to the early 2020s). With regard to the full study: Patients with newly diagnosed Graves' disease had been on antithyroid drugs for under 3 months. Persistent Graves' disease patients were compared with newly diagnosed Graves' disease patients by peripheral blood TCR sequencing and RNA sequencing. The study took place in China and was registered as a clinical trial. A total of 35 or so samples were covered by TCR sequencing, comprising roughly 13 persistent and 20 or so newly diagnosed Graves' disease patients.

CDR1 is given as MNHEY and CDR2 as SVGAGI, both from the germline V gene. V was cut back by 4 bases and J by 0 bases, leaving a gap of 14 bases between them. From cysteine to phenylalanine, the CDR3 is 16 amino acids long. The entry retains the CDR3 DNA only, 48 bases that are in frame from base 1. This clonotype was seen at least ten times. Its recognized antigen is unknown. Base qualities are not recorded, but no much larger clone differs from it by a single base. The time point label here, explained by the study, means: newly diagnosed GD, antithyroid drugs for less than 3 months. For both TCR sequencing and RNA sequencing, RNA was extracted from PBMCs using TRIzol. The diagnosis of Graves' disease was made according to American Thyroid Association guidelines. Recruitment of patients was carried out at an endocrinology department in Xi'an, China. From each patient, 8 to 10 milliliters of peripheral blood was collected into an EDTA anticoagulant tube. PBMCs were isolated by Ficoll Paque Plus density gradient separation without further T cell sorting. An Agilent 2100 Bioanalyzer and agarose gel were used to assess RNA quality, and a NanoDrop 2000 was used to measure RNA concentration.

What the work shows at the level of the full study, not this receptor alone: Patients with persistent disease shared more public clonotypes (approximately 2,500) than newly diagnosed patients did (approximately 1,000). Preferential use of TRBV28, TRBJ1-2 and TRBJ2-5 was observed in persistent disease, whereas TRBV20-1 and TRBJ2-1 were favored in newly diagnosed disease. Lower TCR Shannon entropy and fewer highly expanded clones were observed in persistent Graves' disease patients than in newly diagnosed patients, which suggested clonal expansion. Only peripheral blood was studied, because thyroid tissue, the primary lesion, was inaccessible. Sequencing and analysis were limited to the TCR beta chain. The authors acknowledged the small sample size as a limitation that may reduce accuracy.

Receptor amplification or capture employed multiplex PCR. For sequencing, an Illumina HiSeq 4000 was employed. TCR beta libraries were built with iRepertoire HTBI primers and Arm-PCR amplification of CDR3 regions. Gel purification was performed on PCR products prior to sequencing. In the authors' own workflow: A total of some 65 TRBV and some 15 TRBJ segments were identified across samples and were used for gene usage analysis of CDR3 amino acid clonotypes. COPE and FqMerger were used to merge the filtered high-quality paired reads into contigs. BLAST was used to align contigs to IMGT TRBV, TRBD and TRBJ reference genes, with CDR3 defined following IMGT. Any clonotype with a frequency above 0.1% was classified as a highly expanded clone. Shannon entropy served as the measure of repertoire diversity, while the Gini coefficient captured V-J evenness. A clonotype found in more than one individual was treated as public. TCRdb reran the public reads through fastp at Q25 and MiXCR, keeping productive beta chains. Each entry is one CDR3 protein sequence, shown with its most common DNA and genes. The V and J calls come from TCRdb's annotation, not from the publication. The sample records fewer than 650,000 distinct CDR3 sequences, approximately 15% of which are singletons. About 20% of the sample belongs to the ten largest clones.

These data also featured in a second study, about T cells in Graves' hyperthyroidism and ophthalmopathy. As the second publication notes: Stable Graves' hyperthyroidism was defined as the absence of progression to ophthalmopathy over 18 months of follow-up. Hyperthyroidism patients were newly diagnosed, with disease duration under 2 months, and aged 18 to 65 years. Patients with uncontrolled infections, other autoimmune diseases, pregnancy or lactation were excluded. Diagnoses were established on the basis of clinical symptoms, serum thyroxine and TRAb, thyroid ultrasound, and orbital computed tomography. A first-round RT-PCR of the TCR CDR3 used the HTBI primer set with the Qiagen OneStep RT-PCR kit. Most expanded thyroid clonotypes (frequency above 0.001) were also detected in blood, a finding suggesting that blood repertoires may reflect thyroid immune responses. In cross-validation, a model built on a 13 V-J signature told ophthalmopathy apart from stable hyperthyroidism with 87.88% sensitivity and about 81% specificity, and in testing the same model reached 80%/75%. During validation, the model predicted progression to ophthalmopathy a median of about 5.9 months ahead of onset, with almost 71% sensitivity and roughly 72% specificity. To identify distinguishing TCR V-J signatures, a discovery cohort of about 100 patients was used, comprising 40 to 45 with Graves' ophthalmopathy and around 60 with stable Graves' hyperthyroidism. Prospective prediction of ophthalmopathy was tested in an independent validation cohort of 18 to 20 hyperthyroidism patients and 15 to 17 patients who later progressed to ophthalmopathy. For training and testing, the 100 or so patients in the discovery cohort were randomly divided in a 7:3 ratio. Thyroid tissue and blood T-cell repertoires from over 5 Graves' hyperthyroidism patients were also compared in the study. After blood sampling, hyperthyroidism patients were treated with methimazole at a starting dose of 30 mg daily, and ophthalmopathy patients were treated with high-dose intravenous methylprednisolone. The libraries were constructed in a second round of multiplex PCR and then size-selected and purified. Libraries were sequenced paired-end with 100 bp reads on an Illumina HiSeq2000. Raw data were processed with SOAPnuke, discarding reads with adapters, uncalled bases, mean Phred below 15, or no exact constant-primer or identifier match. COPE v1.2.5 was used to merge high-quality paired reads, and clonotypes were defined as unique nucleotide sequences. MiTCR v1.1 was used to align clonotypes to the IMGT TRBV, TRBD and TRBJ reference segments. Analysis was restricted to V-J combinations with a frequency above 0.0001, which covered roughly 99% of repertoires. A TCS score was defined as the ratio between F50 (clonal expansion) and ExV (chaos), using BLOSUM62-based TCRdist between CDR3 peptides within each V-J. Welch's t-statistics and random forest reduced around 510 V-J features to around 14, which were used in a naive Bayes classifier (R e1071). No statistical method was used to fix the sample size in advance, and group allocation was not hidden from the investigators. According to the paper, TCR Vbeta CDR3 sequencing was carried out on about 140 peripheral blood samples, which came from 40 to 45 ophthalmopathy, 75 or so hyperthyroidism and some 17 progressor patients.

This receptor was taken from a woman aged 25 to 45 with Graves disease. Donor details come from another sample of the same person, matched by shared clones. This chain is built from TRBV6-5 and TRBJ2-3; 6 matching bases give a weak D call of TRBD2. Sequencing was performed on peripheral blood mononuclear cells (PBMCs), taken at new diagnosis, from a patient treated with antithyroid drugs. Read as DNA, the sequence is TGTGCCAGCAGTTCCTGGCTAGCGACTAGCACAGATACGCAGTATTTT. The translation is CASSSWLATSTDTQYF.